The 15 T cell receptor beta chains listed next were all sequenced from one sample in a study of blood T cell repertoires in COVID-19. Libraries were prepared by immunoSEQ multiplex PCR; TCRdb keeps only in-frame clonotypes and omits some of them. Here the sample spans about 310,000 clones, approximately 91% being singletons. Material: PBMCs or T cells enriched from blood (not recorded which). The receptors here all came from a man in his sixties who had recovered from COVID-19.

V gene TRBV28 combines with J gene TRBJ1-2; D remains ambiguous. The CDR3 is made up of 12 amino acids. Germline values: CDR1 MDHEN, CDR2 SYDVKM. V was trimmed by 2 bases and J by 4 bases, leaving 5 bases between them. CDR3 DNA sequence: TGTGCCAGCAGTTTACAATTCTATGGCTACACCTTC. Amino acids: CASSLQFYGYTF.

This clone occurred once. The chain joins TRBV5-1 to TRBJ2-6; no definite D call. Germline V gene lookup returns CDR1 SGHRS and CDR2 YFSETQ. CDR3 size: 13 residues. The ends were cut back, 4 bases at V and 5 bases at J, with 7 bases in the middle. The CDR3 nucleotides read TGCGCCAGCAGCACGGGTAGGGCCAACGTCCTGACTTTC. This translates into CASSTGRANVLTF.

The CDR3 DNA sequence: TGTGCCAGCAGTCTTCGACGGAGCTCTGGGGCCAACGTCCTGACTTTC. Its translation is CASSLRRSSGANVLTF. The rearrangement uses TRBV2 and TRBJ2-6, with D unclear. The CDR3 totals 16 residues. Germline V CDR1 and CDR2: SNHLY, FYNNEI. V was cut by 5 bases and J by 0 bases, with 11 bases left in between.

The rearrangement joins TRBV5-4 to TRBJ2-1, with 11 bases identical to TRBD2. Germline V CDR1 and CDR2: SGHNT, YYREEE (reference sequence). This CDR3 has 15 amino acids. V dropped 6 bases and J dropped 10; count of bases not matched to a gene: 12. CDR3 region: CASNPGLADPREQFF. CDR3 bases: TGTGCCAGCAATCCGGGACTAGCGGACCCGCGGGAGCAGTTCTTC. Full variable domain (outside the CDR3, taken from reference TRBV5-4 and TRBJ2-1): ETGVTQSPTHLIKTRGQQVTLRCSSQSGHNTVSWYQQALGQGPQFIFQYYREEENGRGNFPPRFSGLQFPNYSSELNVNALELDDSALYLCASNPGLADPREQFFGPGTRLTVL.

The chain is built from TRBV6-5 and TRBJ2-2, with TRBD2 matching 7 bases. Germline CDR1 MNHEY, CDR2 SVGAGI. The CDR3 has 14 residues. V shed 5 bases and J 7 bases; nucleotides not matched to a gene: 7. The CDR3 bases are TGTGCCAGCAGTCCCGGGAGGCGGATCGGGGAGCTGTTTTTT. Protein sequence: CASSPGRRIGELFF.

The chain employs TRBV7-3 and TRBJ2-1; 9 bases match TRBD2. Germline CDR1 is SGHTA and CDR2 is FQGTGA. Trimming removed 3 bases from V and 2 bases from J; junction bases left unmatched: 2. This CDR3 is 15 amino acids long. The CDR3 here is CASSFVAGAYNEQFF. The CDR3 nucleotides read TGTGCCAGCAGCTTCGTAGCGGGAGCCTACAATGAGCAGTTCTTC.

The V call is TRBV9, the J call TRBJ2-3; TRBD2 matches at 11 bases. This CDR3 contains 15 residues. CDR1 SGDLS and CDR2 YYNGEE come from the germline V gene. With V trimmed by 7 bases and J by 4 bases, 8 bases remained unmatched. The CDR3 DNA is TGTGCCAGCGGCGCACTAGCGGGAGTCCCAGATACGCAGTATTTT. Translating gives CASGALAGVPDTQYF.

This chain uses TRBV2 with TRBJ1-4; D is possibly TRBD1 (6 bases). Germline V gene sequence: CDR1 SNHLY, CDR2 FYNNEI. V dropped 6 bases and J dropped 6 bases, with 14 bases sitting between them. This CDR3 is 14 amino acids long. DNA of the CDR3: TGTGCCAGCAGCTCGACAGGTCGATATGAAAAACTGTTTTTT. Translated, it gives CASSSTGRYEKLFF.

CDR3 in DNA: TGTGCCAGCAGCGGCCCAGGACAGGGGGGAGTCTACGAGCAGTACTTC. Translated: CASSGPGQGGVYEQYF. J is TRBJ2-7 and V is TRBV5-6; 10 bases line up with TRBD1. The CDR3 covers 16 residues. V shed 4 bases, J shed 3 bases, and the junction held 10 bases outside the gene matches. CDR1 and CDR2 from the germline V gene are SGHDT and YYEEEE.

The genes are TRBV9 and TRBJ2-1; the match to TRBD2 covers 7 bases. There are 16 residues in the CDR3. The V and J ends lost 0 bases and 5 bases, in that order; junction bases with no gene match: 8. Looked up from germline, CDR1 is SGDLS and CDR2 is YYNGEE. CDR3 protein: CASSVAIGLGDNEQFF. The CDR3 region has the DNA TGTGCCAGCAGCGTAGCTATTGGACTAGGGGACAATGAGCAGTTCTTC. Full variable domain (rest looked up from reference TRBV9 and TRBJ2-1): DSGVTQTPKHLITATGQRVTLRCSPRSGDLSVYWYQQSLDQGLQFLIQYYNGEERAKGNILERFSAQQFPDLHSELNLSSLELGDSALYFCASSVAIGLGDNEQFFGPGTRLTVL.

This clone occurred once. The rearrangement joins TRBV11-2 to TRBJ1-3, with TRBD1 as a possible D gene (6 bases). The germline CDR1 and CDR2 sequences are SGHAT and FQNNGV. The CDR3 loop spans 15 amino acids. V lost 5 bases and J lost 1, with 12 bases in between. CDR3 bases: TGTGCCAGCAGCCCCACCAGGGGTTCTGGAAACACCATATATTTT. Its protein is CASSPTRGSGNTIYF.

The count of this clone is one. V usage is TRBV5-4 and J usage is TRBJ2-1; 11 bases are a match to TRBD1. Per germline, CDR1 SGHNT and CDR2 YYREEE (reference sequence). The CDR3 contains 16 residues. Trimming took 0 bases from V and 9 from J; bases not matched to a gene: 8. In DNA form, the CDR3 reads TGTGCCAGCAGCTTGGCTCCAGGACAGGGGGCCGGTGAGCAGTTCTTC. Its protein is CASSLAPGQGAGEQFF.

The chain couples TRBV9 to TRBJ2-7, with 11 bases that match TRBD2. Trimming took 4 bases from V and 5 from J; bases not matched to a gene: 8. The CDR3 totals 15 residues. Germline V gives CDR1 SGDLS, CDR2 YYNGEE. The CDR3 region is CASSLTSGIRDEQYF. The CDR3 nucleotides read TGTGCCAGCAGCCTGACTAGCGGGATTAGGGACGAGCAGTACTTC.

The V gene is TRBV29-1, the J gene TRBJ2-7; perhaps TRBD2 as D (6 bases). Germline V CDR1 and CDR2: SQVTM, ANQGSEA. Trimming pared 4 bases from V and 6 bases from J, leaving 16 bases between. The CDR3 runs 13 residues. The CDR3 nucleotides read TGCAGCGTTGGGCGAGGCAGGAGGGCCGAGCAGTACTTC. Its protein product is CSVGRGRRAEQYF.

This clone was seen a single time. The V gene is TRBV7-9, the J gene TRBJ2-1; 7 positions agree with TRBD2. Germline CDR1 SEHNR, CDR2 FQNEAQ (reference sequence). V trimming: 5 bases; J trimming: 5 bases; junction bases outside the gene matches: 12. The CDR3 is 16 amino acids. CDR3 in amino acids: CASSLPVGGTNNEQFF. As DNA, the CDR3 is TGTGCCAGCAGCCTCCCTGTGGGCGGGACTAACAATGAGCAGTTCTTC.